Shown below are 5 T cell receptor beta chains from a single sample sequenced in a study of response to subunit inactivated influenza vaccine. TCRdb reprocessed the RT-PCR reads with MiXCR, giving one entry per CDR3 protein. Of 500,000 to 550,000 distinct CDR3 sequences in the sample, around a quarter were seen once. This sample was shared with a second study, whose subject was T cells expressing NK-cell markers. That report adds: Template switching by 5'RACE with UMIs generated the TCR beta cDNA.

The sample in question was CD4+ T cells sorted from PBMCs, obtained 11 to 12 days after vaccination. Every receptor here comes from a man aged 50 to 59 who received an inactivated influenza vaccine.

The CDR3 region is CASSFFQGPNEQYF. DNA for the CDR3: TGTGCCAGCAGCTTTTTTCAGGGCCCCAACGAGCAGTACTTC. The V gene is TRBV7-2, the J gene TRBJ2-7; a possible D gene is TRBD1 (5 bases). This CDR3 comprises 14 residues. The ends were cut back, 3 bases at V and 5 bases at J, with 14 bases in the middle. CDR1 is SGHTA, CDR2 FQGNSA, per germline.

This clonotype was counted only a few times. The chain is built from TRBV12-3 or TRBV12-4 and TRBJ2-4, with 9 bases that match TRBD1. V was clipped by 1 base and J by 16 bases; unmatched bases: 11. The CDR3 is made up of 14 amino acids. CDR3 region: CASSLGTPDRGYYF. In nucleotides, the CDR3 is TGTGCCAGCAGTTTAGGAACACCGGACAGGGGTTATTACTTC.

The chain links TRBV27 to TRBJ1-1; tentative D call: TRBD1 (5 bases). The V gene lost 0 bases and the J gene lost 7 bases, with 12 bases spanning the gap. Germline CDR1 is MNHEY and CDR2 is SMNVEV (reference sequence). The CDR3 is made up of 14 amino acids. The CDR3 here is CASSLSSGSGEAFF. The CDR3 DNA reads as TGTGCCAGCAGTTTATCGTCAGGGAGTGGTGAAGCTTTCTTT.

This sequence joins TRBV7-2 and TRBJ2-1, with D uncertain. The CDR3 consists of 14 residues. V was trimmed by 1 base and J by 3 bases, leaving 7 bases between them. CDR1 and CDR2 from the germline V gene are SGHTA and FQGNSA. CDR3 nucleotides: TGTGCCAGCAGCTTAGATGGTTACTACAATGAGCAGTTCTTC. This codes for CASSLDGYYNEQFF.

The chain links TRBV9 to TRBJ2-5; no definite D call. Deletions cut 2 bases from V and 1 base from J, with 12 bases between. CDR3 length: 15 residues. From germline, CDR1 is SGDLS and CDR2 YYNGEE. Here the CDR3 DNA reads TGTGCCAGCAGCGTTAAGGGTAGCCTCCAAGAGACCCAGTACTTC. Protein: CASSVKGSLQETQYF. The full variable domain, in which reference TRBV9 and TRBJ2-5 provide the parts outside the CDR3, is DSGVTQTPKHLITATGQRVTLRCSPRSGDLSVYWYQQSLDQGLQFLIQYYNGEERAKGNILERFSAQQFPDLHSELNLSSLELGDSALYFCASSVKGSLQETQYFGPGTRLLVL.